These 16 T cell receptor beta chains were sequenced from one sample in a study of molecular identifiers for immune sequencing clone quantification. Each CDR3 protein is one row after TCRdb ran MiXCR on the PCR reads. The table shows about 640,000 distinct CDR3 sequences, with just under 20% occurring only once. The sequencing input was naive CD8+ T cells from blood, with Jurkat cell RNA spiked in. Subset described: FACS-sorted CD8+CD4-CCR7+CD45RA+ naive T cells. The receptors derive from a human donor in good health. Some libraries in this study had Jurkat cell RNA spiked in.

This clonotype was observed at least ten times. V is TRBV4-3 and J is TRBJ1-1, with D possibly matching TRBD1 (6 bases). Trimming left V 0 bases short and J 0 bases short, with 8 bases between. CDR3 length equals 15 residues. Germline CDR1 and CDR2: LGHNA and YSLEER. CDR3 bases: TGCGCCAGCAGCCAAGACAGGGGCATGAACACTGAAGCTTTCTTT. Translated: CASSQDRGMNTEAFF.

The chain recombines TRBV20-1 with TRBJ2-1; 8 nucleotides align to TRBD1. The CDR3 is made up of 16 amino acids. The J segment lost 5 bases and the V segment lost 1 base, leaving 10 bases of the junction unmatched. From germline, CDR1 is DFQATT and CDR2 SNEGSKA (reference sequence). In DNA form, the CDR3 reads TGCAGTGCTAGAGGCCTTGACAGGGGAATAAACAATGAGCAGTTCTTC. This translates into CSARGLDRGINNEQFF.

Of note for this clonotype: Just one base apart from a much larger clone, this may be a read error. The genes are TRBV12-3 or TRBV12-4 and TRBJ1-1; D not certain. Trimming left V 8 bases short and J 4 bases short, with 17 bases between. This CDR3 is 14 amino acids long. CDR3 bases: TGTGCCAGCGGTCCCCTTAGAGGGATCACTGAAGCTTTCTTT. Translating it yields CASGPLRGITEAFF.

This clonotype showed up many times. J is TRBJ1-3 and V is TRBV29-1; perhaps TRBD1 as D (5 bases). Germline CDR1 reads SQVTM; CDR2 reads ANQGSEA. Trimming took 6 bases from V and 0 from J, leaving 15 bases between them. This CDR3 comprises 15 residues. CDR3: CSVVGQANSGNTIYF. CDR3 coding DNA: TGCAGCGTCGTGGGGCAGGCCAACTCTGGAAACACCATATATTTT.

Notes on this clonotype: No conserved phenylalanine or tryptophan ends this CDR3, so it is likely a read error. The chain carries TRBV7-8 and TRBJ2-1; the match to TRBD2 covers 8 bases. V was pared by 1 base and J by 6 bases, with 17 bases of the junction left unmatched. The CDR3 runs to 19 residues. Germline loops: CDR1 SGHVS, CDR2 FQNEAQ. CDR3 DNA: TGTGCCAGCAGCTTAGTCGGGCGGGGGGTACCACTGGGAGGCAATGAGCAGTTCCTC. It codes for CASSLVGRGVPLGGNEQFL.

V gene TRBV2 combines with J gene TRBJ2-7, with TRBD1 identical over 8 bases. Germline values: CDR1 SNHLY, CDR2 FYNNEI. The CDR3 is made up of 16 amino acids. V shed 4 bases, J shed 3 bases, and the junction held 11 bases outside the gene matches. CDR3 region: CASSATTTGAGYEQYF. The CDR3 DNA reads as TGTGCCAGCAGTGCCACCACGACAGGGGCGGGCTACGAGCAGTACTTC.

This clonotype was seen at least ten times. The chain combines TRBV11-2 with TRBJ1-1, with a weak D call TRBD1 (5 bases). The germline V gene has CDR1 SGHAT and CDR2 FQNNGV. Trimming stripped 5 bases from V and 0 bases from J, with 13 bases between. There are 15 residues in the CDR3. The CDR3: CASSGGVRVNTEAFF. The CDR3 nucleotides read TGTGCCAGCAGCGGGGGGGTTCGGGTGAACACTGAAGCTTTCTTT.

This clonotype was recorded many times. V is TRBV12-3 or TRBV12-4 and J is TRBJ1-1; a weak D match, TRBD1 (6 bases). CDR3 length: 12 amino acids. V was trimmed by 6 bases and J by 5 bases, leaving 10 bases between them. CDR3 nucleotides: TGTGCCAGCAGACTGACAGGTACTGAAGCTTTCTTT. Protein: CASRLTGTEAFF.

This clonotype was seen more than once but under ten times. The J gene is TRBJ1-3, the V gene TRBV28; possibly TRBD1 for D (5 bases). The CDR3 covers 16 residues. Germline V gives CDR1 MDHEN, CDR2 SYDVKM. V was cut by 2 bases and J by 2 bases, with 13 bases left in between. In DNA, the CDR3 is TGTGCCAGCAGTTTAAGGGGAGGAACGGCTGGAAACACCATATATTTT. This encodes CASSLRGGTAGNTIYF.

Of note for this clonotype: A much larger clonotype is one base distant, so this may be a read error. The rearrangement links TRBV2 to TRBJ2-7; the D gene is possibly TRBD2 (5 bases). This CDR3 contains 14 residues. Germline V CDR1 and CDR2: SNHLY, FYNNEI. V was trimmed by 3 bases and J by 11 bases, leaving 20 bases between them. The CDR3 reads CASSDKRRTGGEYF. The CDR3 DNA is TGTGCCAGCAGTGATAAACGAAGGACTGGCGGAGAGTACTTC.

This clonotype was recorded many times. The CDR3 coding sequence is TGTGCCACCAGTGACCTACTAGCGGGAGGCACAGATACGCAGTATTTT. This gives the protein CATSDLLAGGTDTQYF. This chain connects TRBV24-1 to TRBJ2-3; 11 positions match TRBD2. Looked up from germline, CDR1 is KGHDR and CDR2 is SFDVKD. With 4 bases clipped from V and 1 base from J, the junction kept 3 bases outside the gene matches. This CDR3 is 16 amino acids long.

This clonotype was observed at least ten times. The V and J genes are TRBV7-9 and TRBJ2-2; a weak D match, TRBD1 (6 bases). Germline CDR1 is SEHNR and CDR2 is FQNEAQ (reference sequence). Between the trimmed V and J ends, which lost 4 bases and 0 bases, there was a span of 12 bases. The CDR3 contains 16 residues. In nucleotides, the CDR3 is TGTGCCAGCAGCTCGATGGACAGACCGAACACCGGGGAGCTGTTTTTT. Its protein is CASSSMDRPNTGELFF.

The chain employs TRBV20-1 and TRBJ2-7, with D possibly matching TRBD1 (6 bases). The V and J ends lost 4 bases and 4 bases respectively, with 14 bases between them. Germline V gene data show CDR1 as DFQATT and CDR2 as SNEGSKA (reference sequence). The CDR3 loop spans 13 amino acids. CDR3 amino acids: CSAIRDTAYEQYF. The CDR3 DNA reads TGCAGTGCTATCCGGGACACGGCTTACGAGCAGTACTTC.

With respect to this clonotype: This may stem from a read error, because a much larger clone lies one nucleotide away. The chain links TRBV20-1 to TRBJ2-3; 9 positions agree with TRBD2. CDR1 is DFQATT and CDR2 is SNEGSKA in the germline V gene (reference sequence). There are 18 residues in the CDR3. V gave up 0 bases and J gave up 4 bases; unmatched junction bases: 14. In nucleotides, the CDR3 is TGCAGTGCTAGAGATAGTAGCGGGAGAGGGCCCGGGTCAGATACGCAGTATTTT. Its protein product is CSARDSSGRGPGSDTQYF.

This clonotype was seen a handful of times. The rearrangement uses TRBV6-2 or TRBV6-3 and TRBJ2-1; tentative D call: TRBD2 (6 bases). Germline V gene lookup returns CDR1 MNHEY and CDR2 SVGEGT. V was cut by 2 bases and J by 1 base, with 6 bases left in between. This CDR3 contains 14 residues. The CDR3 is CASSYLASYNEQFF. CDR3 bases: TGTGCCAGCAGTTACCTAGCGTCCTACAATGAGCAGTTCTTC.

This clonotype appeared once. A read error may be the cause here, since a much bigger clone is one base away. V is TRBV27 and J is TRBJ2-7; 14 nucleotides align to TRBD2. The CDR3 is made up of 14 amino acids. Per the germline V gene, CDR1 is MNHEY and CDR2 is SMNVEV (reference sequence). The V gene end was trimmed by 8 bases and the J gene end by 5 bases; junction bases not matched to a gene: 5. The DNA of the CDR3 is TGTGCCAGCGGGTGGACTAGCGGGGGGAACGAGCAGTACTTC. It codes for CASGWTSGGNEQYF.